This record covers a single T cell receptor (beta chain). What it binds is not known. The data belong to a study of cytomegalovirus exposure and HLA in healthy donors. Study in general: Out of 150 million to 200 million T cells, an earlier analysis found 117 million unique TCR beta sequences in total. Notes on the study in general: Differences between HLA loci emerged in a later analysis of TCR association rates, with DRB1 most and HLA-C fewest.

The study ran its PCR with 60 Vbeta and 13 Jbeta primers. Here immunoSEQ multiplex PCR was the method, and the copy in TCRdb shows in-frame clones only, minus some. The sample data list about 130,000 clones. The sample taken for sequencing was PBMCs. The source of this sequence is a middle-aged woman in good health and CMV-seropositive.

The CDR3 DNA reads TGTGCCAGCAGTACCGGGACAGGGTCAAGGGGGCCCCAGCATTTT. Its protein is CASSTGTGSRGPQHF. The chain links TRBV28 to TRBJ1-5, with TRBD1 matching over 9 bases. After removal of 5 bases from V and 9 bases from J, the junction contained 11 bases not matched to a gene. In germline, CDR1 is MDHEN, CDR2 SYDVKM. CDR3 size: 15 residues.